This T cell receptor beta chain was identified during a study of cytomegalovirus exposure and HLA in healthy donors (dated by TCRdb to about 2017). About the study as a whole: An earlier analysis of approximately 590 of the donors reported 250 to 350 Gb of sequence data and 120 million or so unique TCR beta sequences from about 180 million T cells. Approximately 310 gigabases of sequencing data and approximately 84 million unique TCR sequences were included in an early release covering 500 to 750 HLA-typed donors. Among the approximately 420 genotyped donors, about 83% belonged to the genetic ancestry cluster associated with self-reported Caucasian donors. The aim of the study was to test whether cataloging public T cell receptors could identify signatures of past pathogen exposure. The study used immunosequencing to profile the T cell repertoires of several hundred subjects and linked those repertoires to cytomegalovirus serostatus. Along with the approximately 650-subject first cohort, a separate validation cohort of about 110 different subjects was used. High-throughput TCR immunosequencing, statistical association of individual TCRs with disease status, and machine learning were combined to predict cytomegalovirus infection status. A later analysis re-analyzed previously published TCR beta repertoires from 666 donors and added high-resolution HLA genotyping to study TCR occurrence patterns. The later analysis used no new phenotypic data to find candidate immune exposures, relying instead on TCR beta sequences and their occurrence across donors. An earlier analysis of 587 of the donors used high-throughput TCR beta sequencing to judge whether each TCR beta V gene segment behaved as functional or pseudogenic. Alongside the repertoire data, information on donor age, sex, ethnicity and CMV serostatus was compiled. Genome-wide SNP genotypes for about 55% of the 666 donors were used in a later genetic analysis, which treated that subset as a discovery cohort. All discovery cohort repertoires had been generated using a single sequencing platform. Class I and class II HLA loci were covered by the typing at four-digit resolution. Typing coverage varied by locus: 629-630 donors for A, B, C, DRB1 and DQB1; some 520 for DQA1; over 600 for DPA1; roughly 450 for DPB1. Roughly five DR-DQ haplotypes were treated as single units for association and clustering because of strong linkage in the cohort. On average, roughly 240,000 unique TCR beta nucleotide sequences were sequenced per donor among about 400 genotyped donors of the cohort, with around 19% of those sequences being non-productive. Broad study findings and their caveats: The only immune exposure information available for the cohort was CMV serostatus. A cluster of highly shared sequence variants was judged likely to be a technical artifact of the sequencing pipeline. While some public TCRs were present in many individuals, most TCR sequences turned up only very rarely across donors. In vitro tests confirmed that a few of the cytomegalovirus-associated TCR beta chains recognize cytomegalovirus antigens. Several of the top co-occurrence clusters appeared to be linked to parvovirus B19, influenza, CMV and Epstein-Barr virus, according to a later analysis. The authors suggested that the approach could potentially be extended to other disease states and immunological phenotypes. Roughly uniform sequencing depth across donors was assumed in presence/absence analyses, although this assumption may not hold. Compared with the 666-donor mean, donors in an Asian-associated ancestry cluster had fewer N-insertions in productive TCRs, according to a later genetic analysis. Cytomegalovirus status was reported to be diagnosed by the classifier with high specificity and sensitivity in both the original and validation cohorts. Some IMGT-functional V segments, including TRBV6-2 and TRBV6-3, could not be told apart with the 87-base-pair reads, so those segments were excluded. The study listed around 160 TCR beta chains as associated with cytomegalovirus. Strong co-occurrence of HLA alleles, especially DR and DQ, made assigning TCR associations to individual alleles difficult. A later analysis found that TCR association rates varied across HLA loci, with DRB1 alleles showing the most associated TCRs and HLA-C alleles the fewest. In a later analysis, HLA-associated TCR beta chains showed more clonal expansion and lower generation probabilities than non-associated chains that were equally common. Because counts were too low, roughly 18 rarely observed V segments, including chromosome 9 orphons, were left out of the earlier analysis of 500 to 750 of the donors. According to a later analysis, most CMV-associated TCR beta chains appeared to be HLA-restricted, and the HLA associations seemed to be driven largely by CMV exposure. A further reported finding was that TCR beta sequences accurately predicted the HLA-A and HLA-B alleles for most subjects in the first cohort. Correlated functional status among segregating V segments might reflect linkage disequilibrium, but an unknown experimental factor could not be ruled out. Specific HLA alleles were associated with 15,000 to 20,000 TCR beta sequences at a false discovery rate of 0.05 in a later analysis. In an earlier analysis of fewer than 700 of the donors, most TCR beta V segments appeared in productive rearrangements about 87% or about 30% of the time, broadly matching IMGT annotations. In this cohort, only TCR beta chains were sequenced, and detectable features were limited by the absence of alpha or paired-chain data. Because some donors lacked HLA typing at each locus, the association tests relied only on the typed subset. In a later genetic analysis, a missense DCLRE1C variant was associated with V-gene and J-gene trimming of TCR beta chains, and the association was replicated in an independent cohort.

This clone was detected only once. Its recognized antigen is unknown. Base quality data are lacking; no much larger clone is found one base away. Libraries were constructed by the immunoSEQ multiplex PCR assay. A mixture of 60 forward primers for TCR Vbeta segments and 13 reverse primers for TCR Jbeta segments was used in the multiplex PCR. A multiplex PCR assay on genomic DNA amplified the CDR3 region of rearranged TCR beta genes. Amplified TCR beta libraries were sequenced as 87-base-pair reads on the Illumina HiSeq System. In the original analysis: Across the 640 or so repertoires, a later analysis counted 78 million or so unique TCR beta chains, 9 million to 14 million of which were shared by at least two donors. To remove PCR and sequencing errors, raw reads were error-corrected and collapsed into unique sequences using a nearest-neighbor algorithm that merged closely related sequences. V, D and J gene segments were assigned by aligning CDR3 sequences to IMGT reference sequences. Each retained sequence needed at least a six-nucleotide match to both a V gene segment and a J gene segment. A rearrangement counted as productive if the CDR3 had no stop codons and remained in frame with V and J, and every other rearrangement counted as non-productive. Following IMGT convention, CDR3 was defined as the stretch from the second conserved V-encoded cysteine up to the conserved J-encoded phenylalanine. The earlier analysis of around 640 of the donors excluded sequences that lacked an unambiguous match to a single V gene segment. An earlier analysis of several hundred of the donors called V segments functional above 56.7% productive rearrangements and segregating when the between-donor standard deviation exceeded 5%. A statistical classification framework was developed to diagnose cytomegalovirus status using the catalog of TCR beta chain sequences. A later analysis assigned V and J genes by comparing TCR nucleotide sequences with IMGT/GENE-DB human TR gene sequences. In a later analysis, CDR3 sequences and most-parsimonious VDJ recombination scenarios were assigned using the TCRdist pipeline. In a later analysis, every TCR beta chain was defined by the combination of its CDR3 amino acid sequence and its V-gene family, and reads without a unique V-gene family were dropped. To address suspected cross-contamination and a sequencing artifact, a later analysis removed a few hundred highly shared, low-generation-probability nucleotide sequences. A later analysis calculated a clonal expansion index for each public chain from normalized within-repertoire ranks of inferred template counts. In a later analysis, generation probabilities were computed with a VDJ recombination model fitted to out-of-frame rearrangements, and the resulting probabilities were checked against IGoR. In a later analysis, hypergeometric tests were used to score TCR-TCR, TCR-HLA and TCR-CMV co-occurrence, with a repertoire-size bias correction applied to TCR pairs. To estimate false discovery rates, a later analysis permuted the HLA or CMV assignments 20 times. A later analysis grouped co-occurring TCRs with DBSCAN, adding TCRdist sequence similarity when clustering within HLA-allele-positive subsets. Repertoires with fewer than 30,000 or more than 120,000 public chains, plus five repertoires with anomalous nucleotide sharing, were excluded from co-occurrence clustering. TCRdb stores this immuneACCESS table with in-frame sequences only. Part of the clones is absent; in the studies checked, under half of the shortfall reflects unresolved V genes, and no reason is known for the rest. For V, J and clone size, that table is used; D and trimming come from the DNA. The sample table contains 78,000 or so clones; only one count was recorded for 65% to 85% of them. Clones ranked in the top ten supply roughly 2.4% of the sample.

The CDR3 starts with the cysteine, ends with the phenylalanine, and has 13 residues. Kept here is only the CDR3 DNA, which spans 39 bases and is read in frame from base 1. At the junction V is shortened by 8 bases and J by 1 base; bases outside the gene matches: 4. As encoded in the germline V gene, CDR1 is SQVTM while CDR2 is ANQGSEA. The cohort comprised under 700 healthy bone marrow donors. At the time of sampling, every cohort member was nominally healthy, though immune exposures that went unrecorded were likely present. The donor was CMV seronegative and was included in the group of approximately 350 seronegative cohort members. A peripheral blood sample was provided by each donor, and peripheral blood mononuclear cells were used for TCR beta sequencing. The Qiagen DNeasy Blood Extraction Kit was used to extract genomic DNA from the blood cell samples.

This receptor was identified in a woman between 45 and 60 years old in good health and CMV-seronegative. Recombination joined TRBV29-1 with TRBJ2-2, with 7 bases aligning to TRBD1. The sequenced sample was PBMCs. The nucleotide sequence is given as TGCAGCACCCGGACAGGGAACACCGGGGAGCTGTTTTTT. It is translated as CSTRTGNTGELFF.